This T cell receptor (beta chain) was documented in a study of T-cell memory formation after mild COVID-19. With V trimmed by 6 bases and J by 8 bases, 21 bases remained unmatched. This CDR3 region has 18 residues. This clonotype was seen a handful of times. TCRdb re-called the 5' RACE reads through MiXCR, storing one row per CDR3 protein. The table records 550,000 to 600,000 distinct CDR3 sequences, roughly 21% of them present only once. The TCR comes from an adult woman who had mild COVID-19 (a few samples of this study predate the infection). Cell type and time point are not known. V usage is TRBV12-3 or TRBV12-4 and J usage is TRBJ2-1; 8 bases are a match to TRBD2. Sequenced input: PBMCs or a T cell subset sorted from them (not recorded which). The CDR3 protein is CASRPAPGKLAVVYEQFF. The CDR3 DNA follows: TGTGCCAGCAGGCCAGCGCCCGGGAAACTAGCGGTTGTATATGAGCAGTTCTTC.